These 5 T cell receptor beta chains share one sample of origin, sequenced in a study of cytomegalovirus exposure and HLA in healthy donors. A multiplex PCR was run with 60 Vbeta primers and 13 Jbeta primers. Sequenced by immunoSEQ multiplex PCR; TCRdb stores in-frame clones only, minus some. The profile covers fewer than 120,000 clones, with around 86% appearing a single time and 1.5% to 2% taken by the ten largest. Input material: PBMCs. These receptors all come from a man aged 35 to 55 in good health and CMV-seronegative.

The CDR3 nucleotides read TGCGCCAGCAGACTCGCACTACCGCAAGAGACCCAGTACTTC. Residues: CASRLALPQETQYF. V gene TRBV5-1 combines with J gene TRBJ2-5; D unresolved. This CDR3 is built from 14 residues. V lost 5 bases and J 2 bases, leaving 13 bases between the germline ends. Germline CDR1 is SGHRS and CDR2 is YFSETQ.

The chain combines TRBV25-1 with TRBJ2-5; 7 bases agree with TRBD1. The CDR3 length is 15 residues. Germline CDR1 and CDR2: MGHDK and SYGVNS. The trim removed 4 bases at V and 5 bases at J, leaving 10 bases unmatched. CDR3 sequence (DNA): TGTGCCAGCAGTGCCGGGGACAGTCGGCGGGAGACCCAGTACTTC. This encodes CASSAGDSRRETQYF.

The V gene is TRBV7-7, the J gene TRBJ2-5, with 7 bases aligning to TRBD1. Germline CDR1 and CDR2: SSHAT and FNYEAQ (reference sequence). Trimming removed 5 bases from V and 5 bases from J; junction bases left unmatched: 5. The CDR3 runs 13 residues. The CDR3 region has the DNA TGTGCCAGCAGCGGTGACAGGGTCGAGACCCAGTACTTC. This sequence encodes CASSGDRVETQYF.

This clone has just one count. The CDR3 here is CVRSSLKTPAQYF. In nucleotides, the CDR3 is TGTGTCAGAAGCTCCTTGAAGACACCAGCTCAGTACTTC. This chain connects TRBV7-5 to TRBJ2-7; whether TRBD1, the table's D call, matches the DNA was not checked. TRBV7-5 is flagged as a pseudogene. The CDR3 sequence is 13 residues long.

The chain uses TRBV6-5 and TRBJ1-6, with unresolved D. The CDR3 contains 14 residues. The germline V and J ends were trimmed by 8 bases and 10 bases, with 18 bases remaining between them. Germline V gene data show CDR1 as MNHEY and CDR2 as SVGAGI. This chain's CDR3 is CASAVGRGGSPLHF. DNA for the CDR3: TGTGCCAGCGCGGTCGGCCGGGGAGGGTCACCCCTCCACTTT.